The clone carrying this T cell receptor (beta chain) came up a few times. This CDR3 is also generated by other DNA sequences in the sample. The CDR3 has 13 amino acids. V lost 3 bases to trimming and J lost 1 base, with 6 bases between them. Germline assignment: CDR1 WNHNN and CDR2 SYGVQD (reference sequence). PCR primers comprised 60 Vbeta and 13 Jbeta primers. Clones were sequenced by immunoSEQ multiplex PCR, and TCRdb holds only the in-frame ones, with some missing. The sample holds fewer than 90,000 clones; over 60% are singletons and the top ten take 3.7%. These data originate in a study of cytomegalovirus exposure and HLA in healthy donors.

The sample consisted of PBMCs. This TCR was recovered from a man aged 25 to 40 in good health and CMV-seronegative. The chain is built from TRBV10-1 and TRBJ1-1; D possibly corresponds to TRBD1 (6 bases). The CDR3 sequence is CASSEQGNTEAFF. The CDR3 DNA is TGCGCCAGCAGTGAACAGGGGAACACTGAAGCTTTCTTT.